This T cell receptor (beta chain) was sequenced during a study of T-cell memory formation after mild COVID-19. Findings and caveats of the study: Among CD4+ contracting clones, most were CM and EM, and CD8+ ones EMRA.

In TCRdb, the 5' RACE reads were re-called with MiXCR into one record per CDR3 protein. This sample yields about 140,000 distinct CDR3 sequences, of which 6% are seen a single time; under 2.5% belongs to the top ten. Many counts were recorded for this clonotype. Its target is not known. This receptor was identified in an adult woman who had mild COVID-19 (a few samples of this study predate the infection). Cell type and time point are not known. Input material: PBMCs or a T cell subset sorted from them (not recorded which).

In nucleotides, the CDR3 is TGTGCCAGCAGTTACTCCGACATCGGGAACACTGAAGCTTTCTTT. This translates into CASSYSDIGNTEAFF. The chain employs TRBV6-5 and TRBJ1-1; no definite D call. CDR1 MNHEY and CDR2 SVGAGI come from the germline V gene. V was shortened by 0 bases and J by 1 base, with 9 bases between the two germline ends. The CDR3 contains 15 residues.